This is a list of T cell receptor beta chains from one sample in a study of blood T cell repertoires in COVID-19. Here immunoSEQ multiplex PCR was the method, and the copy in TCRdb shows in-frame clones only, minus some. The sample lists about 60,000 clones, roughly 88% occurring once. The sequenced sample consisted of peripheral blood. Source of these receptors: a man aged 25 to 45 with COVID-19, enrolled during active disease. The conserved cysteine and the conserved F or W are not part of the CDR3 here. The order of the fields is V gene, J gene, CDR3 protein.

v_call: TRBV21-1
j_call: TRBJ2-2
cdr3_aa: ASSHSDCDTGELF

v_call: TRBV2
j_call: TRBJ2-2
cdr3_aa: ASSDSGFLGTGELF

v_call: TRBV30
j_call: TRBJ2-3
cdr3_aa: AWSVQGGDTQY

v_call: TRBV24-1
j_call: TRBJ2-7
cdr3_aa: ATTGVHEQY

v_call: TRBV5-1
j_call: TRBJ2-1
cdr3_aa: ASSSDNEQF

v_call: TRBV2
j_call: TRBJ2-7
cdr3_aa: ATKTGTSSYEQY

v_call: TRBV28
j_call: TRBJ2-2
cdr3_aa: ASSLFLGSGGELF

v_call: TRBV19
j_call: TRBJ1-2
cdr3_aa: ASTDQGRYT

v_call: TRBV7-9
j_call: TRBJ2-1
cdr3_aa: ASSTPAGGAYNEQF

v_call: TRBV30
j_call: TRBJ2-1
cdr3_aa: AWSRTSGRRLGEQF

v_call: TRBV20-1
j_call: TRBJ2-5
cdr3_aa: SASASGSIETQY

v_call: TRBV5-6
j_call: TRBJ2-1
cdr3_aa: AASGGPDEQF

v_call: TRBV3-1/TRBV3-2
j_call: TRBJ1-1
cdr3_aa: ASSQGVMNTEAF

v_call: TRBV27
j_call: TRBJ1-5
cdr3_aa: ASSPPGRTGNQPQH

v_call: TRBV28
j_call: TRBJ1-1
cdr3_aa: ASSLGGSAF

v_call: TRBV3-1/TRBV3-2
j_call: TRBJ1-2
cdr3_aa: ASSQDRDGTVTNYGYT

v_call: TRBV12-3/TRBV12-4
j_call: TRBJ1-2
cdr3_aa: ASSLGSGYT

v_call: TRBV12-3/TRBV12-4
j_call: TRBJ1-2
cdr3_aa: ASSRTEGYT

v_call: TRBV11-2
j_call: TRBJ2-1
cdr3_aa: ASSLVGWGDSFSNEQF

v_call: TRBV7-3
j_call: TRBJ2-7
cdr3_aa: ASSPRDRGGNEQY

v_call: TRBV27
j_call: TRBJ2-7
cdr3_aa: ASSSGTSGLEQY

v_call: TRBV27
j_call: TRBJ2-7
cdr3_aa: ASSYREKENYEQY

v_call: TRBV28
j_call: TRBJ1-1
cdr3_aa: ASSLLSGVNEAF

v_call: TRBV11-3
j_call: TRBJ2-3
cdr3_aa: ASSPTGGSDTQY

v_call: TRBV3-1/TRBV3-2
j_call: TRBJ2-2
cdr3_aa: ASSLTLRQGGTGELF

v_call: TRBV9
j_call: TRBJ2-7
cdr3_aa: ASSPTRGGTPGGEQY

v_call: TRBV6-5
j_call: TRBJ2-7
cdr3_aa: ASSYTGASDEQY

v_call: TRBV2
j_call: TRBJ2-1
cdr3_aa: ASSVLTGRGEQF

v_call: TRBV5-1
j_call: TRBJ1-1
cdr3_aa: ASSLAHGGDTEAF

v_call: TRBV2
j_call: TRBJ2-3
cdr3_aa: AGSASGTGDTQY

v_call: TRBV6-5
j_call: TRBJ2-7
cdr3_aa: ASSRDGTNYEQY

v_call: TRBV21-1
j_call: TRBJ2-1
cdr3_aa: ARRGRPPPGDEQF

v_call: TRBV11-2
j_call: TRBJ2-5
cdr3_aa: ASSLGLAGAQY

v_call: TRBV27
j_call: TRBJ2-5
cdr3_aa: ASRIDSSETQY

v_call: TRBV30
j_call: TRBJ2-6
cdr3_aa: AGPRAGANVLT

v_call: TRBV14
j_call: TRBJ2-6
cdr3_aa: ASSRNFGSSGANVLT

v_call: TRBV5-4
j_call: TRBJ1-5
cdr3_aa: ASSLEGYGQPQH

v_call: TRBV7-3
j_call: TRBJ2-6
cdr3_aa: ASSLGHRLAGGSGANVLT

v_call: TRBV30
j_call: TRBJ2-5
cdr3_aa: AWSAPGLAGGVRETQY

v_call: TRBV19
j_call: TRBJ1-2
cdr3_aa: ASSRQGLSDGYT

v_call: TRBV15
j_call: TRBJ1-2
cdr3_aa: ATSRAGTFNYGYT

v_call: TRBV5-6
j_call: TRBJ2-2
cdr3_aa: ASRRDTTGELF

v_call: TRBV5-3
j_call: TRBJ2-7
cdr3_aa: ARSLDHTTGTGYEQY

v_call: TRBV2
j_call: TRBJ2-7
cdr3_aa: ASSGLEGYEQY

v_call: TRBV9
j_call: TRBJ2-1
cdr3_aa: ASSLGTSGSSTEQF

v_call: TRBV24-1
j_call: TRBJ2-3
cdr3_aa: ATSDSERDLDTQY

v_call: TRBV12-3/TRBV12-4
j_call: TRBJ2-7
cdr3_aa: ASTQTGPQY

v_call: TRBV14
j_call: TRBJ2-7
cdr3_aa: ASSRSGQGAIYEQY

v_call: TRBV15
j_call: TRBJ1-1
cdr3_aa: ATRQGGTEAF

v_call: TRBV5-6
j_call: TRBJ2-2
cdr3_aa: ASSCPTGGNTGELF

v_call: TRBV5-5
j_call: TRBJ2-1
cdr3_aa: ASSFQGADYNEQF

v_call: TRBV7-2
j_call: TRBJ2-1
cdr3_aa: ASRSASGLNEQF

v_call: TRBV4-1
j_call: TRBJ2-1
cdr3_aa: ASSQDIGTSGSYNEQF

v_call: TRBV9
j_call: TRBJ2-7
cdr3_aa: ASSVRAGGLYEQY

v_call: TRBV15
j_call: TRBJ2-2
cdr3_aa: ATSRSLAEAGELF